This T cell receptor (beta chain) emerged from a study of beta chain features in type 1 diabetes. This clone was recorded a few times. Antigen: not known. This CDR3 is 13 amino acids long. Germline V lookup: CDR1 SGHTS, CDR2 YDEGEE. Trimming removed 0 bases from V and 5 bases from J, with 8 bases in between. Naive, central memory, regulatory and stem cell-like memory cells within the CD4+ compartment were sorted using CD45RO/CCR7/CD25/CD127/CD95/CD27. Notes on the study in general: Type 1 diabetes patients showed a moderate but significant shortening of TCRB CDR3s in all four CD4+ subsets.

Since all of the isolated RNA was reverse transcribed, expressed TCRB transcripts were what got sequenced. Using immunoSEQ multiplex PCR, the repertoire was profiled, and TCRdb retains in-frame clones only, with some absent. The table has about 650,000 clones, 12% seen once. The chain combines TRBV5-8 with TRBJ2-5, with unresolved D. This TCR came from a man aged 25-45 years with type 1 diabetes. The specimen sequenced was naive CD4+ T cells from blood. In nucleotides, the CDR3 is TGTGCCAGCAGCTTGGACCTCCGGGAGACCCAGTACTTC. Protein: CASSLDLRETQYF.